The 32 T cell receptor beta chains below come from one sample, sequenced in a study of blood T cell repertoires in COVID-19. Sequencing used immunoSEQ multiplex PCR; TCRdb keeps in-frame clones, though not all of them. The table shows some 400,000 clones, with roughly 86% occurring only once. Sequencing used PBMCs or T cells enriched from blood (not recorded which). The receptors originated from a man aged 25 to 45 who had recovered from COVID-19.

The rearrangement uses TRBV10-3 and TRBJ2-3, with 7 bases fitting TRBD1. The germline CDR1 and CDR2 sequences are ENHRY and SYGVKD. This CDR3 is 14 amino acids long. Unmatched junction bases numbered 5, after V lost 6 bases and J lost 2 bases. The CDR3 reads CAIRTGTDTDTQYF. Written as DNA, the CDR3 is TGTGCCATCAGAACCGGGACAGACACAGATACGCAGTATTTT.

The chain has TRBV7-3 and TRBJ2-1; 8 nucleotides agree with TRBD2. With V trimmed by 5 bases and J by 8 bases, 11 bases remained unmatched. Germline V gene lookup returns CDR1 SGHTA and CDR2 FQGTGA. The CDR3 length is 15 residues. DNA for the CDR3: TGTGCCAGCAGCCCCGTGGGTAGCGGGGTATATGAGCAGTTCTTC. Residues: CASSPVGSGVYEQFF.

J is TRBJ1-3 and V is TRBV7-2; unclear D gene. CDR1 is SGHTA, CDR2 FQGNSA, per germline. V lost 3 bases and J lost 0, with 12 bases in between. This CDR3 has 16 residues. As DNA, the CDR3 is TGTGCCAGCAGCTTTGAGGGCCGTTACTCTGGAAACACCATATATTTT. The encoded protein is CASSFEGRYSGNTIYF.

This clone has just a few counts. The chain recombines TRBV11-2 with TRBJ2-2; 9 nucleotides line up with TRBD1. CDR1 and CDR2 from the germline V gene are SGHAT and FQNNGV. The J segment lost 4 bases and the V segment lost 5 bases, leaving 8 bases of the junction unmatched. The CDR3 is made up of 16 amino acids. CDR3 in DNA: TGTGCCAGCAGCGATCCGGGACAGGGTGTCACCGGGGAGCTGTTTTTT. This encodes CASSDPGQGVTGELFF.

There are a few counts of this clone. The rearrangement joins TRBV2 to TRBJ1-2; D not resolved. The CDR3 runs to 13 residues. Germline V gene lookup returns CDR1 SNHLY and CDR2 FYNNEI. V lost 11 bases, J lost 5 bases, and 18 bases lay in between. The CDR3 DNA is TGTGCCTGGATAAGGTCGGGAGCTTATGGCTACACCTTC. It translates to CAWIRSGAYGYTF.

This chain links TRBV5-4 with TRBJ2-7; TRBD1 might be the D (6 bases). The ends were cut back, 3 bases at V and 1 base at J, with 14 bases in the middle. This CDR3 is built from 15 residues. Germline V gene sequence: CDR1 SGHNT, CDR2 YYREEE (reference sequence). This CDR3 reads CASSSFAGASYEQYF. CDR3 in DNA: TGTGCCAGCAGCTCCTTCGCAGGGGCGTCCTACGAGCAGTACTTC.

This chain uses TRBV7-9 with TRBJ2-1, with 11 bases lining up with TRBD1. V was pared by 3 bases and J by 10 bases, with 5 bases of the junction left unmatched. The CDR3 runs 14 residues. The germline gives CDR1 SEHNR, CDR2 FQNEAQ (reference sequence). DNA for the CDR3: TGTGCCAGCAGCTTTCGACGGGACAGGGGGGAGCAGTTCTTC. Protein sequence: CASSFRRDRGEQFF.

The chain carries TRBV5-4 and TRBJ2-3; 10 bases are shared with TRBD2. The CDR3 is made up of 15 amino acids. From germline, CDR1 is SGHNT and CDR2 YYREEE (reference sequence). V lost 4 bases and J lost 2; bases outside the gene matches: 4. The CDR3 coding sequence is TGTGCCAGCAGCGAACTAGCGGGGCACACAGATACGCAGTATTTT. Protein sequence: CASSELAGHTDTQYF.

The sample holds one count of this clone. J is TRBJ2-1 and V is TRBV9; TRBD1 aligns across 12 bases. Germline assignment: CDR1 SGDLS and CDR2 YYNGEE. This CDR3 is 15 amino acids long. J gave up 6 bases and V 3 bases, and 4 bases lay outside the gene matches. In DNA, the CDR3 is TGTGCCAGCAGCGGGGGACAGGGGGCCCCCAATGAGCAGTTCTTC. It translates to CASSGGQGAPNEQFF.

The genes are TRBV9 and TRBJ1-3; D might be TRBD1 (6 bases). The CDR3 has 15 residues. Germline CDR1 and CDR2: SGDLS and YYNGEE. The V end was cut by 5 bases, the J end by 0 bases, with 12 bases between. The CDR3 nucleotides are TGTGCCAGCAGTTCCGAGGGGGTCTCTGGAAACACCATATATTTT. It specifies CASSSEGVSGNTIYF.

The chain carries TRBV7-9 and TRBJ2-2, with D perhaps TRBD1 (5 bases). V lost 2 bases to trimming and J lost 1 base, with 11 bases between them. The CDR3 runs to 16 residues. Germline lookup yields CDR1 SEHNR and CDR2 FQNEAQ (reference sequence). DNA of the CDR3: TGTGCCAGCAGCTTACCGGACACTCAGAACACCGGGGAGCTGTTTTTT. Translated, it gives CASSLPDTQNTGELFF.

CDR3 region: CASSLPRTGCNQPQHF. CDR3 bases: TGTGCCAGCAGCCTACCTCGGACAGGTTGCAATCAGCCCCAGCATTTT. The chain uses TRBV4-2 and TRBJ1-5; 7 nucleotides align to TRBD1. The CDR3 runs 16 residues. V dropped 4 bases and J dropped 2; count of bases not matched to a gene: 8. In germline, CDR1 is LGHNA, CDR2 YNFKEQ.

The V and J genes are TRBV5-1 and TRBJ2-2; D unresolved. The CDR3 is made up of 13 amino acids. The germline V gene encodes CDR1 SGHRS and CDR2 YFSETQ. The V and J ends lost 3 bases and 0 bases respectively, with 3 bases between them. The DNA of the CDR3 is TGCGCCAGCAGCTCGGCGAACACCGGGGAGCTGTTTTTT. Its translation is CASSSANTGELFF. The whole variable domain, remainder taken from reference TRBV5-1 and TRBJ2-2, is KAGVTQTPRYLIKTRGQQVTLSCSPISGHRSVSWYQQTPGQGLQFLFEYFSETQRNKGNFPGRFSGRQFSNSRSEMNVSTLELGDSALYLCASSSANTGELFFGEGSRLTVL.

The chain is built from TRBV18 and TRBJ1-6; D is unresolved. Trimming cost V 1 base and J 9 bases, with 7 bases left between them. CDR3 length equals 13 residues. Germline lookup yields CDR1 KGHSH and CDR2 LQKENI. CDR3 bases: TGTGCCAGCTCACCACGGACTATTTCACCCCTCCACTTT. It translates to CASSPRTISPLHF.

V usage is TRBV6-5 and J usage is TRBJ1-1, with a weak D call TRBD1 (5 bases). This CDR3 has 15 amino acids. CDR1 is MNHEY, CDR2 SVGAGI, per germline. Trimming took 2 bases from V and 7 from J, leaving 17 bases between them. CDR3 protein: CASSYRTGPTGEAFF. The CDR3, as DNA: TGTGCCAGCAGTTACCGAACAGGACCCACGGGTGAAGCTTTCTTT.

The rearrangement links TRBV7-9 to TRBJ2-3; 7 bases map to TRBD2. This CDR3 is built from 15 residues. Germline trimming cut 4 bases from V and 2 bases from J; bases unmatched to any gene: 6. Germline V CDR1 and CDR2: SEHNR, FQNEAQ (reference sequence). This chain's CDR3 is CASSSFSGLTDTQYF. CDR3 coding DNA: TGTGCCAGCAGCTCATTTAGCGGGCTCACAGATACGCAGTATTTT.

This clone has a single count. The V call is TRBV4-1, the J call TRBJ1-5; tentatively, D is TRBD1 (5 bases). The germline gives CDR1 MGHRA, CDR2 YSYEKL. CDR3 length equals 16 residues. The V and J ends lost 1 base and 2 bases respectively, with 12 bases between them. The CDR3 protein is CASSQGAGIGNQPQHF. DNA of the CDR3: TGCGCCAGCAGCCAAGGGGCAGGGATTGGCAATCAGCCCCAGCATTTT.

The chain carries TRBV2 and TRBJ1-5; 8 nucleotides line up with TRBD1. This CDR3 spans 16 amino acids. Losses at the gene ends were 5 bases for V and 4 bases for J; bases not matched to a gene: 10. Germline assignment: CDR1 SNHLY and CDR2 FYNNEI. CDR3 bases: TGTGCCAGCAGTCCGCTACCCGGGACAGGAAATCAGCCCCAGCATTTT. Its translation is CASSPLPGTGNQPQHF.

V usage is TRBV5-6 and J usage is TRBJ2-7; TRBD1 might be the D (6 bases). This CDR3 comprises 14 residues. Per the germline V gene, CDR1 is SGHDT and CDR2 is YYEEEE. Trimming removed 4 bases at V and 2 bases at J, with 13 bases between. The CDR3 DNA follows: TGTGCCAGCAGCCCGACAGGAGACGCCTACGAGCAGTACTTC. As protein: CASSPTGDAYEQYF.

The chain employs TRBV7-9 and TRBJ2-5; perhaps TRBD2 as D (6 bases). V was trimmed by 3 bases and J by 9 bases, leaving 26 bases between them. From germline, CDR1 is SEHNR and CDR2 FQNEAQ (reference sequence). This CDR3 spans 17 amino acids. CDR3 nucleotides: TGTGCCAGCAGCTTCGGAGGGAAGGGATGGGAGAGTAGAGCCCAGTACTTC. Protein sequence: CASSFGGKGWESRAQYF.

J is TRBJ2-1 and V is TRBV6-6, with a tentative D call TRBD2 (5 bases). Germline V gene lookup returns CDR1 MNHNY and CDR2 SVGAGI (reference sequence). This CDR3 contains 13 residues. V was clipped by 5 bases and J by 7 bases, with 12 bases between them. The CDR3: CASSTRWENEQFF. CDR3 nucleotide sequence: TGTGCCAGCAGTACACGATGGGAGAATGAGCAGTTCTTC.

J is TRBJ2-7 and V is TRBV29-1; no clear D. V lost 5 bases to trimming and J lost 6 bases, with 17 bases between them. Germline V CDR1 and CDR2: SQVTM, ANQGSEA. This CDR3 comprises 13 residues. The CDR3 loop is CSVLELDGGEQYF. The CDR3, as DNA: TGCAGCGTTCTAGAGCTCGACGGTGGCGAGCAGTACTTC.

As DNA, the CDR3 is TGTGCCAGCAGCCTTGGTGTTGGACTCGGAGAGACCCAGTACTTC. Protein sequence: CASSLGVGLGETQYF. The V gene is TRBV9, the J gene TRBJ2-5; D might be TRBD2 (5 bases). Germline CDR1 SGDLS, CDR2 YYNGEE. CDR3 length: 15 residues. The ends were cut back, 4 bases at V and 4 bases at J, with 17 bases in the middle. The full variable domain, in which reference TRBV9 and TRBJ2-5 provide the parts outside the CDR3, is DSGVTQTPKHLITATGQRVTLRCSPRSGDLSVYWYQQSLDQGLQFLIQYYNGEERAKGNILERFSAQQFPDLHSELNLSSLELGDSALYFCASSLGVGLGETQYFGPGTRLLVL.

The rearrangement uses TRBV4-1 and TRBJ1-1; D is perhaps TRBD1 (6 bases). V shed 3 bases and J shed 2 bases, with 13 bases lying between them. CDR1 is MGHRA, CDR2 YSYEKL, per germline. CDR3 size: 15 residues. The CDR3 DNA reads TGCGCCAGCAGCCACGGACAGAACCTTAACACTGAAGCTTTCTTT. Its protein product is CASSHGQNLNTEAFF.

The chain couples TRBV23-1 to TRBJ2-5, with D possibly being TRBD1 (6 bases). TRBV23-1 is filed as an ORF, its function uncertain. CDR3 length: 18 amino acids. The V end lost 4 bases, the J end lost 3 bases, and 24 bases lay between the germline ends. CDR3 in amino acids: CASSRTFKGDIWEETQYF. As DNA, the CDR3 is TGCGCCAGCAGTCGAACATTCAAGGGGGACATCTGGGAAGAGACCCAGTACTTC.

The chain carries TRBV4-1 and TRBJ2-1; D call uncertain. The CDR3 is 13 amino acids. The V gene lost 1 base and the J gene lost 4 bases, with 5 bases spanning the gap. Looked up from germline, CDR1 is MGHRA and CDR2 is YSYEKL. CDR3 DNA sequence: TGCGCCAGCAGCCAAGTCCTTTACAATGAGCAGTTCTTC. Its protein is CASSQVLYNEQFF.

The CDR3: CASNLIAGEHTDTQYF. The CDR3 bases are TGTGCCAGCAATCTCATAGCGGGGGAGCACACAGATACGCAGTATTTT. This sequence joins TRBV2 and TRBJ2-3, with 9 bases fitting TRBD2. The CDR3 is 16 residues long. The ends lost 7 bases at V and 2 bases at J; junction bases unmatched: 10. Germline V lookup: CDR1 SNHLY, CDR2 FYNNEI.

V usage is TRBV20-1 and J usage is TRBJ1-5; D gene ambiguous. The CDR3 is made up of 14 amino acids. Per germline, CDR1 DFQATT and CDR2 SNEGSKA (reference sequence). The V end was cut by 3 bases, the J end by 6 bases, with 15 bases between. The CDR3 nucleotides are TGCAGTGCTAGTCGAGATGAGGAGGGTCAGCCCCAGCATTTT. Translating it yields CSASRDEEGQPQHF.

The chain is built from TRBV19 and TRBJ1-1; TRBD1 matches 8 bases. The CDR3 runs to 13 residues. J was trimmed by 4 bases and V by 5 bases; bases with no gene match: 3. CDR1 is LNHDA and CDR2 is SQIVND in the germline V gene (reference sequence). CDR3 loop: CASSEQGGTEAFF. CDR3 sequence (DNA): TGTGCCAGTAGTGAACAGGGGGGCACTGAAGCTTTCTTT.

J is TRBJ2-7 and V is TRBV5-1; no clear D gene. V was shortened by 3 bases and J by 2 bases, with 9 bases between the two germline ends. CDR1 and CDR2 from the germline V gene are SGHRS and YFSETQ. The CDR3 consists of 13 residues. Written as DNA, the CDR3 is TGCGCCAGCAGCTATCCAGGAACCTACGAGCAGTACTTC. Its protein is CASSYPGTYEQYF.

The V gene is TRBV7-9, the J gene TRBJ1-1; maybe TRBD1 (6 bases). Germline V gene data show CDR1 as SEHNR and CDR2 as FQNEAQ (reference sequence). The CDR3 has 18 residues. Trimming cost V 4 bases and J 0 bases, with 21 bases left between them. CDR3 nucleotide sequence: TGTGCCAGCAGCTCCCCCTTCTGGGGGGGCCCTATGAACACTGAAGCTTTCTTT. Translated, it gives CASSSPFWGGPMNTEAFF.

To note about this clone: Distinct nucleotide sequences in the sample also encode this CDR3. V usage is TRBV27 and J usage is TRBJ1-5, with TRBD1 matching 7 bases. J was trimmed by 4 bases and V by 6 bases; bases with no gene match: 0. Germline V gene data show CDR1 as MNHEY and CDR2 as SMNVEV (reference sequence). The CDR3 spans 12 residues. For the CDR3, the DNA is TGTGCCAGCAGGACAGGGAATCAGCCCCAGCATTTT. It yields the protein CASRTGNQPQHF.